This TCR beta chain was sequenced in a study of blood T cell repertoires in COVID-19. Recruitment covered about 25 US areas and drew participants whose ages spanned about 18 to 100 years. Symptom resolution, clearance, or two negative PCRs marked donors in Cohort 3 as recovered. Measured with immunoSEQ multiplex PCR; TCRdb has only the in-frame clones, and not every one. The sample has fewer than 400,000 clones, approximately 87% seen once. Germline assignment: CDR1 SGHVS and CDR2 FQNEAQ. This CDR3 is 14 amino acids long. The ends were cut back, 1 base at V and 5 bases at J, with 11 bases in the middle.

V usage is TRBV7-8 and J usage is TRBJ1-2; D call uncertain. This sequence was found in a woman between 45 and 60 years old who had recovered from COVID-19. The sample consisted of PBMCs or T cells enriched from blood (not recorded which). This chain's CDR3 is CASSLVASLYGYTF. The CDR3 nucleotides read TGTGCCAGCAGCTTAGTGGCCTCCCTTTATGGCTACACCTTC.